The clone carrying this TCR beta chain was seen repeatedly, ten times or more. Losses at the gene ends were 2 bases for V and 7 bases for J; bases not matched to a gene: 14. Looked up from germline, CDR1 is SGHAT and CDR2 is FQNNGV. The length of the CDR3 is 18 residues. This sample was included in a study of Graves' ophthalmopathy and Graves' hyperthyroidism. The authors amplified TCR beta CDR3 regions from RNA transcripts. First-round RT-PCR relied on HTBI primers, and a second-round multiplex PCR came next. TCRdb redid the calling of the multiplex PCR reads with MiXCR, one entry per CDR3 protein. The sample consists of more than 300,000 distinct CDR3 sequences, less than 20% of them appearing once.

This clonotype was sampled from a woman aged 18 to 35 with stable Graves' hyperthyroidism. The specimen was peripheral blood. The V call is TRBV11-2, the J call TRBJ1-2; the match to TRBD1 covers 12 bases. CDR3 in DNA: TGTGCCAGCAGCTTATTAACCGGGACAGGGGGCTTAGGGTTTGGCTACACCTTC. It encodes CASSLLTGTGGLGFGYTF.